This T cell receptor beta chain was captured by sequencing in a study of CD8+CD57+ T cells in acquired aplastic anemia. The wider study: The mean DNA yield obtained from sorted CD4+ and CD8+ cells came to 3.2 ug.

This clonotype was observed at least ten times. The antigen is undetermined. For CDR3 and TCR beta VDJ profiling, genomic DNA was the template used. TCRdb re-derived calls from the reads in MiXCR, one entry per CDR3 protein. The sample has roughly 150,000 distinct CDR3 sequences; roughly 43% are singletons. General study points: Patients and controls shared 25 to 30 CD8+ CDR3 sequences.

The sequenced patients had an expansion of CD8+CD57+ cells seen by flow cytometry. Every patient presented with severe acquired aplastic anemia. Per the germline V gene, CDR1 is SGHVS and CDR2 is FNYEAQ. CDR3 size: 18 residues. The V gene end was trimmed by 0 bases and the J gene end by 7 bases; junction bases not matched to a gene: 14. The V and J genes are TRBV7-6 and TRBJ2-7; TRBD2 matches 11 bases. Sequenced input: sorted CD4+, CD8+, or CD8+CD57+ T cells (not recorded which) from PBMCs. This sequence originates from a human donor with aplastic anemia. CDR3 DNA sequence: TGTGCCAGCAGCTTAGCGGTCGATAGCGGGAGGGGTTCGGGGGAGCAGTACTTC. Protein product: CASSLAVDSGRGSGEQYF. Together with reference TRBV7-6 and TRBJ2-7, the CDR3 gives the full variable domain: GAGVSQSPRYKVTKRGQDVALRCDPISGHVSLYWYRQALGQGPEFLTYFNYEAQQDKSGLPNDRFSAERPEGSISTLTIQRTEQRDSAMYRCASSLAVDSGRGSGEQYFGPGTRLTVT.